Sequencing of this TCR beta chain was carried out in a study of blood T cell repertoires in COVID-19. Overall study: From T cells, B-cell-depleted T cells, or PBMCs came the material, which was cDNA or gDNA.

Germline V gene sequence: CDR1 SGHRS, CDR2 YFSETQ. Trimming took 2 bases from V and 5 from J; bases not matched to a gene: 15. CDR3 length: 17 residues. The table came from immunoSEQ multiplex PCR; TCRdb's copy has only in-frame clones and leaves some out. This table has 76,000 or so clones, 80% to 90% appearing once. The receptor's source is a man older than 75 in a cohort sampled during active COVID-19. Material for sequencing was peripheral blood. The J gene is TRBJ1-1, the V gene TRBV5-1, with 7 bases aligning to TRBD1. This CDR3 reads CASSFTPGKTGATEAFF. Written as DNA, the CDR3 is TGCGCCAGCAGCTTTACGCCCGGGAAAACAGGGGCTACTGAAGCTTTCTTT. Using reference TRBV5-1 and TRBJ1-1 for the parts outside the CDR3, the full variable domain is KAGVTQTPRYLIKTRGQQVTLSCSPISGHRSVSWYQQTPGQGLQFLFEYFSETQRNKGNFPGRFSGRQFSNSRSEMNVSTLELGDSALYLCASSFTPGKTGATEAFFGQGTRLTVV.